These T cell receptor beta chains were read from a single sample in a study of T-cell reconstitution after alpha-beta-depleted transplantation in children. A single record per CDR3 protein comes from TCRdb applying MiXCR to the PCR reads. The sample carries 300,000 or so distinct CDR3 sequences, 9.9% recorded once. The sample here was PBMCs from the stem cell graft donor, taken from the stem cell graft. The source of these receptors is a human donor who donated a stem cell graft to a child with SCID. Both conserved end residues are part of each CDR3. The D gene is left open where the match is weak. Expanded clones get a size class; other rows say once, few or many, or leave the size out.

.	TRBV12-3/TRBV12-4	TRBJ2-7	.	CASSLTGNTYEQYF	TGTGCCAGCAGTTTAACAGGGAATACCTACGAGCAGTACTTC
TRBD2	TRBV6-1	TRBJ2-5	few	CASSPGLAGVQETQYF	TGTGCCAGCAGTCCCGGACTAGCGGGGGTACAAGAGACCCAGTACTTC
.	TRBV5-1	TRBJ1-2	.	CASSPNSGDPGYTF	TGCGCCAGCAGCCCGAACTCGGGGGACCCTGGCTACACCTTC
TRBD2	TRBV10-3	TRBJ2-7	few	CAISLAGRGGEQYF	TGTGCCATCAGTTTAGCGGGGAGAGGTGGGGAGCAGTACTTC
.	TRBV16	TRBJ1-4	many	CASSQSSPEKLFF	TGTGCCAGCAGCCAATCGAGCCCAGAAAAACTGTTTTTT
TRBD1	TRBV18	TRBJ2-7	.	CASSPPGQGSGQYF	TGTGCCAGCTCACCACCGGGACAGGGATCGGGGCAGTACTTC
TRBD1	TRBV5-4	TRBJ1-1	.	CASSLSGQGRGTEAFF	TGTGCCAGCAGCTTGAGCGGACAGGGGAGAGGCACTGAAGCTTTCTTT
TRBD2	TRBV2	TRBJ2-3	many	CASSLGLAGVTDTQYF	TGTGCCAGCAGTTTGGGACTAGCGGGGGTAACAGATACGCAGTATTTT
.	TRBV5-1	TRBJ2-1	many	CASSRDTYNEQFF	TGCGCCAGCAGCCGGGACACATACAATGAGCAGTTCTTC
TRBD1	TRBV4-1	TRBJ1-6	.	CASSPGTGGENSPLHF	TGCGCCAGCAGCCCCGGGACAGGGGGCGAAAATTCACCCCTCCACTTT
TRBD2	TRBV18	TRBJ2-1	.	CASSPTSGVNNEQFF	TGTGCCAGCTCACCCACTAGCGGGGTAAACAATGAGCAGTTCTTC
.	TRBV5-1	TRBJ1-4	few	CASSLGGNYEKLFF	TGCGCCAGCAGCTTAGGGGGGAATTATGAAAAACTGTTTTTT
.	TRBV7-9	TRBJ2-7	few	CASGGTYSYEQYF	TGTGCCAGCGGCGGGACGTATTCCTACGAGCAGTACTTC
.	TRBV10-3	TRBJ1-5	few	CAISEGPVGGNQPQHF	TGTGCCATCAGTGAGGGCCCGGTCGGAGGCAATCAGCCCCAGCATTTT
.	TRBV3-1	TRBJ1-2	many	CASSEGQFYGYTF	TGTGCCAGCAGCGAAGGACAGTTCTATGGCTACACCTTC
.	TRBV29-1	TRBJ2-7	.	CSVEVPTADYEQYF	TGCAGCGTTGAAGTTCCGACAGCAGACTACGAGCAGTACTTC
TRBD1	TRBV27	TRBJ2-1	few	CASSAATRGGEQFF	TGTGCCAGCAGTGCCGCAACGAGAGGGGGCGAGCAGTTCTTC
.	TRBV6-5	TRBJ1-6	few	CASSYSTAGSSYNSPLHF	TGTGCCAGCAGTTACTCGACGGCAGGGAGCTCCTATAATTCACCCCTCCACTTT
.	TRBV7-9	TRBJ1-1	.	CASSLGGRGRLNTEAFF	TGTGCCAGCAGCTTAGGAGGCAGGGGTCGATTGAACACTGAAGCTTTCTTT
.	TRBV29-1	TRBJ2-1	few	CSVDHNEQFF	TGCAGCGTTGACCACAATGAGCAGTTCTTC
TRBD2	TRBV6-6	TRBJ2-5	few	CASSQHERGAQYF	TGTGCCAGCAGTCAACACGAGCGGGGTGCCCAATACTTC
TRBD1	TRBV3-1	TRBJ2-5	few	CASSQVGTGQETQYF	TGTGCCAGCAGCCAAGTAGGGACAGGGCAAGAGACCCAGTACTTC
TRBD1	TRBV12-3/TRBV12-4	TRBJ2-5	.	CASSLTGSEGETQYF	TGTGCCAGCAGCCTGACAGGGTCGGAAGGAGAGACCCAGTACTTC
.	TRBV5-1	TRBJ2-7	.	CASSWGPGIYEQYF	TGCGCCAGCAGCTGGGGCCCAGGAATTTACGAGCAGTACTTC
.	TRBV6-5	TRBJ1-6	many	CASSYSQQVKNSPLHF	TGTGCCAGCAGTTACTCGCAACAGGTTAAAAATTCACCCCTCCACTTT
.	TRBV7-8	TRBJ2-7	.	CASSLNGGVQYF	TGTGCCAGCAGCTTAAACGGCGGAGTGCAGTACTTC
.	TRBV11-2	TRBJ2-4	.	CASSLLGARVAKNIQYF	TGTGCCAGCAGCTTATTAGGGGCGCGGGTTGCCAAAAACATTCAGTACTTC